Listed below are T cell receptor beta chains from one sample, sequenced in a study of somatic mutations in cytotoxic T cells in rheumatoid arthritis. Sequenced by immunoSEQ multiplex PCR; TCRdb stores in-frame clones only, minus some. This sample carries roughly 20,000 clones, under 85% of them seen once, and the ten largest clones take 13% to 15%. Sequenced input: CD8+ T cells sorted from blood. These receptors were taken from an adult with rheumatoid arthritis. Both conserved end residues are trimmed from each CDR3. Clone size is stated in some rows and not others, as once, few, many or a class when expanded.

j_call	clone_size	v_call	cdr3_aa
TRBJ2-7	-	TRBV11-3	ASSSRISGRWYEQY
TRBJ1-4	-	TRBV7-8	ASSSKTGVGEKLF
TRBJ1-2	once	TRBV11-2	ASSLNTNYGYT
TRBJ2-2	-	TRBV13	ASSFGSAVTGELF
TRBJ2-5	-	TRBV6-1	ASTATGYQETQY
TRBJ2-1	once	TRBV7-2	ASTPRLQASYNEQF
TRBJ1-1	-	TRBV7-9	ASSLGGEDTEAF
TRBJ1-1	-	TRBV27	ASSYRTGGTEAF
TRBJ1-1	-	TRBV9	ASSLGQGGTEAF
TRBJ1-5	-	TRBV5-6	ASSLGTGIDQPQH
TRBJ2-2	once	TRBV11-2	ASSLGRGGTGELF
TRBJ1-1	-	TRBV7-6	ASSLTDRGENTEAF
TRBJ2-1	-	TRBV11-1	ASSLVMDGFYNEQF
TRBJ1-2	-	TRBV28	ASTLPGRIYGYT
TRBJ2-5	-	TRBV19	ASSIHASQETQY
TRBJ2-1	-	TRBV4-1	ASSQGNNEQF
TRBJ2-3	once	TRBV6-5	ASSYDRGGSDTQY
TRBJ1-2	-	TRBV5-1	ASSLVRGDRVNGYT
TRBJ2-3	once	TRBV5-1	ASSLAWTDSTSTDTQY
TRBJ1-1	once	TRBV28	ASIPPGLNTEAF
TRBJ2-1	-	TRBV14	ASSQLGYNEQF
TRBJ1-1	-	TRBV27	ASSLQTGPHEAF
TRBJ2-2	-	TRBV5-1	ASLTVPGTGELF
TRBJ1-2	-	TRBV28	ASRGGYGYT
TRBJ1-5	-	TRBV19	ASRDRGSNQPQH
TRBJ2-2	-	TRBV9	ASSARLAGVTGELF
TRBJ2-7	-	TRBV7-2	ASSLRGAGPSYEQY
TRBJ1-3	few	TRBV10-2	ASSAGNTIY
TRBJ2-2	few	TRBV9	ASSELGGNTGELF
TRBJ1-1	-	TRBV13	ASSPGRKNTEAF
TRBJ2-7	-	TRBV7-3	ASSRGQGYEQY
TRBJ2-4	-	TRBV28	ASSRGVPWGASQNIQY
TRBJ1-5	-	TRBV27	ASGGIGPMRPQH
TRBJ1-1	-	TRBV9	ASSVGSNTEAF
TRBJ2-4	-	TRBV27	ASSWGTSGNIQY
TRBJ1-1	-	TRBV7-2	ASSAYPRESEAF
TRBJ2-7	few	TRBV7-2	ASSSWTGSEEQY
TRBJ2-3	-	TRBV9	ASAGTSPSTDTQY
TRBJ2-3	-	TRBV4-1	ASSQEGSKLSTDTQY
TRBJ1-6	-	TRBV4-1	ASSQDIRGNSPLH
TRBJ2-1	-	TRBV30	AWSGLAGTGEQF
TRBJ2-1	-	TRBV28	ASSLDNREDEQF
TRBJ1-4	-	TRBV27	ASSMTEAGNEKLF
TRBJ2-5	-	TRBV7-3	ASSLTFRPGETQY
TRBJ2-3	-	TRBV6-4	ASSDGAGGTDTQY
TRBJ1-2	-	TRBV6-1	ASLGGRIYGYT
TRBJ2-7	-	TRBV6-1	ASSAAAGGPREQY
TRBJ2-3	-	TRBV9	ASSVRLAGGPDTQY
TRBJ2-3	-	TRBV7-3	ASSLGATSTDTQY
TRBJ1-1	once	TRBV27	ASSRGQGWTEAF
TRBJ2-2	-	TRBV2	ASSPGTSSFGELF
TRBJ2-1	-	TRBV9	ASSVWSSGTNSYNEQF
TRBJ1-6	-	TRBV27	ASSLSRDSPLH